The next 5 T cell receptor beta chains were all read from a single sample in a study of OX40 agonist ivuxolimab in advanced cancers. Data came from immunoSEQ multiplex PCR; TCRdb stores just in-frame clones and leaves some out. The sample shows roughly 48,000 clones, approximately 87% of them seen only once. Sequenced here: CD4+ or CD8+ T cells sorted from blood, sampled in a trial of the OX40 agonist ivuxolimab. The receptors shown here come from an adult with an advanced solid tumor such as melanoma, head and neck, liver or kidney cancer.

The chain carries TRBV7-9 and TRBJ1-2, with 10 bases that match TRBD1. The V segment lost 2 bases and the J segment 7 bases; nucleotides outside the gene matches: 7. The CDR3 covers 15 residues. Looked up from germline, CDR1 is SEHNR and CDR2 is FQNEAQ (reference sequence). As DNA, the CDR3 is TGTGCCAGCAGCTTAACCGACAGGGGGCATTTTGGCTACACCTTC. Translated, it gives CASSLTDRGHFGYTF.

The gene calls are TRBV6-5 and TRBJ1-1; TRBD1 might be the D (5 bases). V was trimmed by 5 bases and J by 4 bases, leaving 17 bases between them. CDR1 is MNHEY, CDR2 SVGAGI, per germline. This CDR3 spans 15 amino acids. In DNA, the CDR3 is TGTGCCAGCAGTCCCCTCGGGGCCGTTGTCACTGAAGCTTTCTTT. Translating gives CASSPLGAVVTEAFF.

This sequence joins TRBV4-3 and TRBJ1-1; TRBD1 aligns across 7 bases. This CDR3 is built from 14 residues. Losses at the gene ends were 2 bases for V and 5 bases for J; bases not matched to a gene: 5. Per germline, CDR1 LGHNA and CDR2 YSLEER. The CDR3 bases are TGCGCCAGCAGCCAAAAAGCAGGGGGAACTGAAGCTTTCTTT. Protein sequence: CASSQKAGGTEAFF.

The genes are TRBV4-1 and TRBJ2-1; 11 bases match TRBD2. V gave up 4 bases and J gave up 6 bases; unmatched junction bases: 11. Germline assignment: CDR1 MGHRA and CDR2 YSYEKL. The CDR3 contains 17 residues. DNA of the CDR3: TGCGCCAGCAGCCTCATCCCCGGGACTAGCGGATCCAATGAGCAGTTCTTC. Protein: CASSLIPGTSGSNEQFF.

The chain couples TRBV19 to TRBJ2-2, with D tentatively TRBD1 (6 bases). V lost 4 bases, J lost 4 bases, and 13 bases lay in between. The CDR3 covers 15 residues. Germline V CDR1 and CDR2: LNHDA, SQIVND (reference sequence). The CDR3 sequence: CASSTYTGFTGELFF. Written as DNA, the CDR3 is TGTGCCAGTAGTACCTATACAGGGTTCACCGGGGAGCTGTTTTTT.